The sequence of this TCR beta chain was determined in a study of blood T cell repertoires in COVID-19. In the study overall: The samples span acute and convalescent COVID-19 from the United States, Italy and Spain. T cells, B-cell-depleted T cells, or PBMCs provided the cDNA or gDNA that served as material.

As originally analysed: How many nucleated cells were present was estimated from reference gene primer amplification. Repertoires were generated with immunoSEQ multiplex PCR, while TCRdb's copy carries only in-frame clones and drops some. Clone size and V and J calls were adopted from that table, with D and trimming inferred from the DNA. Seen here are about 230,000 clones, 81% observed once, and the top ten hold roughly 7.9%. The J segment lost 7 bases and the V segment lost 1 base, leaving 6 bases of the junction unmatched. The CDR3 is 15 residues long. Germline V CDR1 and CDR2: MDHEN, SYDVKM. This clonotype originated in a woman at least 80 years old with acute or convalescent COVID-19. The sequencing input was peripheral blood. The chain links TRBV28 to TRBJ2-1, with 8 nucleotides matching TRBD2. In DNA, the CDR3 is TGTGCCAGCAGTTTATCAAGACTAGCGACTAATGAGCAGTTCTTC. Its protein product is CASSLSRLATNEQFF.